Here is one T cell receptor (beta chain) with its context. This record comes from a study of shared clonotypes between healthy human individuals. The germline CDR1 and CDR2 sequences are SGHNT and YYREEE (reference sequence). V was trimmed by 4 bases and J by 2 bases, leaving 12 bases between them. This CDR3 is built from 14 residues. TCRdb keeps only in-frame clones here, not all; method: immunoSEQ multiplex PCR. The sample includes some 2.3 million clones, 85% to 95% of them seen just once. The donor cohort consisted entirely of Caucasian adults residing in Nashville, Tennessee. A CD45RA+ naive subset and a CD45RA-negative memory subset were split from CD4+ cells.

The source material was naive CD4+ T cells from PBMCs. The subset here: CD45RA+ positively selected. This receptor was identified in a man between 18 and 29 years old in good health. Some clones in this sample may be carry-over from other donors' samples. The V call is TRBV5-4, the J call TRBJ2-5; D uncertain. The CDR3 loop reads CASSPSLAQETQYF. CDR3 bases: TGTGCCAGCAGCCCGAGCTTGGCACAAGAGACCCAGTACTTC.